A selection of T cell receptor beta chains follows, all from one sample in a study of blood T cell repertoires in COVID-19. Measured with immunoSEQ multiplex PCR; TCRdb has only the in-frame clones, and not every one. The sample yields under 250,000 clones, roughly 94% seen once. The sequencing input was peripheral blood. The receptors shown here come from a man aged 30 to 45 with acute or convalescent COVID-19. The CDR3 runs from the conserved cysteine through the conserved F or W. The D gene is left open where the match is weak. Only some rows state a clone size, as once, few, many or a class for expanded clones.

clone_size j_call v_call d_call cdr3_aa cdr3_nt
NA TRBJ2-7 TRBV30 TRBD2 CAWSTGGGPYEQYF TGTGCCTGGAGTACTGGCGGGGGACCCTACGAGCAGTACTTC
NA TRBJ1-1 TRBV30 NA CAWSKLQVNTEAFF TGTGCCTGGAGTAAATTACAGGTGAACACTGAAGCTTTCTTT
NA TRBJ1-6 TRBV7-3 TRBD1 CASSLQGAASGSPLHF TGTGCCAGCAGCTTACAGGGGGCGGCCTCAGGATCACCCCTCCACTTT
NA TRBJ2-1 TRBV3-1/TRBV3-2 NA CASSQVQGGLNEQFF TGTGCCAGCAGCCAAGTACAGGGTGGTCTCAATGAGCAGTTCTTC
NA TRBJ1-4 TRBV5-1 NA CASSSQGGRNEKLFF TGCGCCAGCAGCTCCCAGGGCGGGAGAAATGAAAAACTGTTTTTT
NA TRBJ2-1 TRBV5-4 NA CASSLGRNEQFF TGTGCCAGCAGCTTGGGTCGGAATGAGCAGTTCTTC
NA TRBJ2-3 TRBV19 TRBD1 CASTTGGMDTQYF TGTGCCTCGACCACAGGGGGCATGGATACGCAGTATTTT
NA TRBJ2-3 TRBV7-2 NA CASSDFTDTQYF TGTGCCAGCAGCGACTTCACAGATACGCAGTATTTT
NA TRBJ1-4 TRBV11-2 NA CASRPGNYEKLFF TGTGCCAGCAGACCCGGGAATTATGAAAAACTGTTTTTT
NA TRBJ1-2 TRBV19 NA CASSTTQGLGYGYTF TGTGCCAGTAGCACGACCCAGGGGCTTGGCTATGGCTACACCTTC
NA TRBJ2-3 TRBV7-3 TRBD2 CASSPWTSGRGTDTQYF TGTGCCAGCAGCCCCTGGACTAGCGGGAGGGGCACAGATACGCAGTATTTT
NA TRBJ1-2 TRBV6-5 TRBD1 CASRGQRHNYGYTF TGTGCCAGCAGGGGACAGCGCCATAACTATGGCTACACCTTC
NA TRBJ2-2 TRBV6-5 NA CASSIGELFF TGTGCCAGCTCTATCGGGGAGCTGTTTTTT
NA TRBJ2-3 TRBV7-9 NA CASSPGVDTQYF TGTGCCAGCAGTCCAGGGGTAGATACGCAGTATTTT
once TRBJ2-1 TRBV12-3/TRBV12-4 TRBD1 CASDRGINEQFF TGTGCCAGCGACAGGGGAATCAATGAGCAGTTCTTC
NA TRBJ1-5 TRBV30 NA CAWSVVSSNQPQHF TGTGCCTGGAGTGTTGTATCCAGCAATCAGCCCCAGCATTTT
NA TRBJ2-5 TRBV24-1 TRBD2 CATSRDSGAQETQYF TGTGCCACCAGCCGGGATAGCGGGGCACAAGAGACCCAGTACTTC
NA TRBJ2-1 TRBV27 TRBD2 CASSLFREGLGNEQFF TGTGCCAGCAGTTTATTTAGGGAGGGCCTGGGAAATGAGCAGTTCTTC
NA TRBJ1-1 TRBV6-5 TRBD1 CASSYPGQGTEAFF TGTGCCAGCAGTTACCCAGGACAGGGAACTGAAGCTTTCTTT
NA TRBJ2-3 TRBV20-1 NA CGSGSTDTQYF TGCGGCAGCGGGAGCACAGATACGCAGTATTTT
NA TRBJ1-5 TRBV27 TRBD1 CASSRTDRVGLGDQHF TGTGCCAGCAGTCGTACGGACAGGGTGGGTTTGGGGGACCAGCATTTT
NA TRBJ2-7 TRBV5-5 TRBD1 CASSLSGTGDWEQYF TGTGCCAGCAGCTTAAGCGGGACAGGGGATTGGGAGCAGTACTTC
NA TRBJ1-4 TRBV30 NA CAWSRHNYAGEKLFF TGTGCCTGGAGCAGACACAACTACGCGGGGGAAAAACTGTTTTTT